A selection of T cell receptor beta chains follows, all from one sample in a study of shared clonotypes between healthy human individuals. TCRdb's table, derived via immunoSEQ multiplex PCR, lists solely in-frame clones and lacks some. This table holds approximately 500,000 clones, over 70% found once. The material sequenced was PBMCs. These receptors were obtained from a woman between 40 and 55 years old in good health. Some clones in this sample may be carry-over from other donors' samples. Both conserved end residues are part of each CDR3. D genes are given only for firm matches. Clone size is shown for a subset of rows, as once, few, many or a class of expanded clone.

size | J | length | D | V | DNA | CDR3
NA | TRBJ2-3 | 14 | TRBD2 | TRBV25-1 | TGTGCCAGCACCGGGAGGGCCAGGGCAGATACGCAGTATTTT | CASTGRARADTQYF
few | TRBJ2-6 | 14 | NA | TRBV18 | TGTGCCAGCTCACCAAGCTCTGGGGCCAACGTCCTGACTTTC | CASSPSSGANVLTF
once | TRBJ2-5 | 15 | NA | TRBV21-1 | TGTGCCAGCAGCAGCCTTAGCATTGAGGGGAGGGGGGTAAACTTC | CASSSLSIEGRGVNF
NA | TRBJ1-2 | 11 | NA | TRBV10-2 | TGCGCCAGCAGTGGAGGGTTTGGCTACACCTTC | CASSGGFGYTF
few | TRBJ2-1 | 16 | TRBD2 | TRBV9 | TGTGCCAGCAGCGCCCACGGACTAGCGGGAGACAATGAGCAGTTCTTC | CASSAHGLAGDNEQFF
NA | TRBJ2-3 | 15 | NA | TRBV7-9 | TGTGCCAGCAGCCCAACAGTCCTCGGAGCAGATACGCAGTATTTT | CASSPTVLGADTQYF
NA | TRBJ2-3 | 17 | TRBD2 | TRBV7-2 | TGTGCCAGCAGCTTAGCATTACTAGCGGGAACGACAGATACGCAGTATTTT | CASSLALLAGTTDTQYF
NA | TRBJ1-5 | 13 | NA | TRBV10-3 | TGTGCCATCAGTGAGGCCGCCCAGCAGCCCCAGCATTTT | CAISEAAQQPQHF
few | TRBJ2-2 | 13 | NA | TRBV7-9 | TGTGCCAGCAGCTTATCAGGGGCCGGGGAGCTGTTTTTT | CASSLSGAGELFF
NA | TRBJ2-3 | 18 | TRBD2 | TRBV9 | TGTGCCAGCAGCGAATTTAGCGGGAGTTGGGGGGGCACAGATACGCAGTATTTT | CASSEFSGSWGGTDTQYF
once | TRBJ2-1 | 15 | TRBD2 | TRBV9 | TGTGCCAGCAGCTTCCGACTAGCGTTCTACAATGAGCAGTTCTTC | CASSFRLAFYNEQFF
NA | TRBJ2-5 | 16 | TRBD2 | TRBV29-1 | TGCAGCGTTGAAGATGGGAGATTAGCGGGAGTAGAGACCCAGTACTTC | CSVEDGRLAGVETQYF
once | TRBJ2-5 | 16 | NA | TRBV10-2 | TGCGCCAGCAGTGAGCCTTACAGAAATTCCCAAGAGACCCAGTACTTC | CASSEPYRNSQETQYF
NA | TRBJ2-7 | 17 | TRBD2 | TRBV7-2 | TGTGCCAGCAGCTTAGGGGGGAGGGAGCGGGAGGTCTACGAGCAGTACTTC | CASSLGGREREVYEQYF
NA | TRBJ1-2 | 14 | TRBD1 | TRBV28 | TGTGCCAGCAGTCCCGACAGGGGGCCTAGAGGCTACACCTTC | CASSPDRGPRGYTF
few | TRBJ2-1 | 11 | NA | TRBV11-2 | TGTGCCAGCAGCTTAGGGGTAGAGCAGTTCTTC | CASSLGVEQFF
NA | TRBJ2-3 | 15 | NA | TRBV6-6 | TGTGCCAGCAGTTATCTGGGAGGCCCCACAGATACGCAGTATTTT | CASSYLGGPTDTQYF
NA | TRBJ1-1 | 15 | NA | TRBV25-1 | TGTGACAGCAGGCCAAGAGGGGGGACGAACGCTGAAGCTTTCTTT | CDSRPRGGTNAEAFF
NA | TRBJ1-2 | 15 | TRBD1 | TRBV9 | TGTGCCAGCAGCGTAAGACAGGGGGCGGTTGGAGGCTACACCTTC | CASSVRQGAVGGYTF
NA | TRBJ2-7 | 15 | TRBD1 | TRBV7-3 | TGTGCCAGCAGCTTAAAAGGGACAGGGGTCCACGAGCAGTACTTC | CASSLKGTGVHEQYF
NA | TRBJ2-3 | 13 | NA | TRBV7-3 | TGTGCCAGCAGCTTAGATGGGGCAGATACGCAGTATTTT | CASSLDGADTQYF
many | TRBJ2-7 | 14 | NA | TRBV7-3 | TGTGCCACCGCGGAGTGGCCAGGGAACGACGAGCAGTACTTC | CATAEWPGNDEQYF
NA | TRBJ2-7 | 15 | TRBD2 | TRBV7-9 | TGTGCCTGCCAGAAGTCGACTAGCGGGAGCTACGAGCAGTACTTC | CACQKSTSGSYEQYF
NA | TRBJ1-3 | 20 | NA | TRBV4-2 | TGTGCCAGCAGCCAAGACTCAGACAGGAGCTGGGAGCGCTCTGGAAACACCATATATTTT | CASSQDSDRSWERSGNTIYF
NA | TRBJ2-6 | 15 | NA | TRBV28 | TGTGCCAGCAGTTTATGGGGGTCTGGGGCCAACGTCCTGACTTTC | CASSLWGSGANVLTF
once | TRBJ1-1 | 15 | NA | TRBV2 | TGTGCCAGCAGTGGCCGGGACCGTTCTTACACTGAAGCTTTCTTT | CASSGRDRSYTEAFF
NA | TRBJ1-3 | 15 | NA | TRBV5-1 | TGCGCCAGCAGCTTGGAGGGGTTCTCCGGAAACACCATATATTTT | CASSLEGFSGNTIYF
few | TRBJ2-2 | 11 | NA | TRBV2 | TGTGCCAGCTGTAACACCGGGGAGCTGTTTTTT | CASCNTGELFF
NA | TRBJ1-6 | 14 | NA | TRBV30 | TGTGCCTGGGACAGGAGCTCCTATAATTCACCCCTCCACTTT | CAWDRSSYNSPLHF
NA | TRBJ2-7 | 14 | TRBD1 | TRBV28 | TGTGCCAGCAGGGGACAGGGGAGCTCCTACGAGCAGTACTTC | CASRGQGSSYEQYF
NA | TRBJ2-1 | 16 | TRBD2 | TRBV30 | TGTGCCTGGAGTGTTTTGGAACTAGCGGAACCGAATGAGCAGTTCTTC | CAWSVLELAEPNEQFF
NA | TRBJ2-3 | 14 | NA | TRBV15 | TGTGCCACCAGCAGTGCGGTGGGGCCAGATACGCAGTATTTT | CATSSAVGPDTQYF
once | TRBJ1-1 | 13 | NA | TRBV6-1 | TGTGCCAGCAGTGGGAGGGGGGTCACTGAAGCTTTCTTT | CASSGRGVTEAFF
NA | TRBJ1-1 | 12 | NA | TRBV30 | TGTGCCTGGAGCAGGAACCGCCGTGAAGCTTTCTTT | CAWSRNRREAFF
NA | TRBJ2-5 | 14 | NA | TRBV28 | TGTGCCAGCAGTTTTAATCGGATCCAAGAGACCCAGTACTTC | CASSFNRIQETQYF
NA | TRBJ2-5 | 12 | TRBD2 | TRBV7-3 | TGTGCGAGAGGGAGGGCCCGAGAGACCCAGTACTTC | CARGRARETQYF
NA | TRBJ2-2 | 16 | NA | TRBV7-2 | TGTGCCAGCAGCTTAGATCCGGGCTCGAACACCGGGGAGCTGTTTTTT | CASSLDPGSNTGELFF